A single sample gave rise to the 12 T cell receptor beta chains below, sequenced in a study of graft-versus-host responses after intestinal transplantation. Generated by immunoSEQ multiplex PCR, the TCRdb table keeps only in-frame clones and is missing some. Here the sample spans approximately 90,000 clones, roughly 90% being singletons. These receptors' targets are unknown. Sequencing was performed on unstimulated CD4+ T cells sorted from spleen or lymph node cells, taken before transplant. The receptors originated from a human donor who was the organ donor for an intestinal transplant.

This chain links TRBV7-8 with TRBJ1-1, with TRBD1 matching over 7 bases. This CDR3 is built from 16 residues. V trimming: 4 bases; J trimming: 2 bases; junction bases outside the gene matches: 10. Germline CDR1 SGHVS, CDR2 FQNEAQ. The CDR3 spells CASSYYRGPDNTEAFF. The DNA of the CDR3 is TGTGCCAGCAGCTATTACAGGGGACCGGATAACACTGAAGCTTTCTTT.

The genes are TRBV6-5 and TRBJ2-3, with 12 nucleotides matching TRBD1. Trimming cost V 6 bases and J 6 bases; bases outside gene matches: 7. Germline assignment: CDR1 MNHEY and CDR2 SVGAGI. This CDR3 comprises 15 residues. CDR3 nucleotide sequence: TGTGCCAGCAGCACCGGGACAGGGGGCGCGGATACGCAGTATTTT. Translation gives CASSTGTGGADTQYF.

The chain links TRBV19 to TRBJ2-7, with 7 bases aligning to TRBD1. CDR3 length: 11 amino acids. CDR1 LNHDA and CDR2 SQIVND come from the germline V gene (reference sequence). Trimming at V came to 10 bases and at J to 4 bases, leaving 4 bases not matched to a gene. The CDR3 reads CATNRGYEQYF. The CDR3 DNA sequence: TGTGCCACAAACAGGGGTTACGAGCAGTACTTC.

The V gene is TRBV27, the J gene TRBJ2-7; no firm D call. V was clipped by 4 bases and J by 2 bases, with 3 bases between them. Germline CDR1 and CDR2: MNHEY and SMNVEV (reference sequence). The CDR3 spans 11 residues. The CDR3 region has the DNA TGTGCCAGCAGTTCAGCCTACGAGCAGTACTTC. This codes for CASSSAYEQYF.

The V gene is TRBV7-6, the J gene TRBJ1-6; D might be TRBD1 (6 bases). Trimming removed 1 base from V and 5 bases from J, with 15 bases in between. This CDR3 is 17 amino acids long. CDR1 is SGHVS, CDR2 FNYEAQ, per germline. The CDR3 loop reads CASSLVGYRDDNSPLHF. The CDR3 nucleotides are TGTGCCAGCAGCTTAGTAGGGTACAGGGACGATAATTCACCCCTCCACTTT. The full variable domain, completed using reference TRBV7-6 and TRBJ1-6, is GAGVSQSPRYKVTKRGQDVALRCDPISGHVSLYWYRQALGQGPEFLTYFNYEAQQDKSGLPNDRFSAERPEGSISTLTIQRTEQRDSAMYRCASSLVGYRDDNSPLHFGNGTRLTVT.

The chain couples TRBV7-3 to TRBJ2-3, with TRBD2 identical over 7 bases. This CDR3 is 14 amino acids long. Germline-derived CDR1 and CDR2 are SGHTA and FQGTGA. Trimming at V came to 6 bases and at J to 5 bases, leaving 8 bases not matched to a gene. CDR3 in DNA: TGTGCCAGCAGGACTAGCCGGGTTGTAGATACGCAGTATTTT. Protein product: CASRTSRVVDTQYF.

J is TRBJ2-5 and V is TRBV7-2, with D possibly matching TRBD2 (5 bases). V was pared by 2 bases and J by 7 bases, with 11 bases between. Germline CDR1 reads SGHTA; CDR2 reads FQGNSA. This CDR3 is 13 amino acids long. Written as DNA, the CDR3 is TGTGCCAGCAGCTTACTAGCCCTGGGGACCCAGTACTTC. The encoded protein is CASSLLALGTQYF.

CDR3 protein: CASSSDGRNEQFF. The CDR3 DNA reads as TGTGCCAGCAGCTCAGACGGTCGCAATGAGCAGTTCTTC. The chain links TRBV11-3 to TRBJ2-1; no definite D call. V was pared by 4 bases and J by 6 bases, with 10 bases between. This CDR3 comprises 13 residues. Germline V CDR1 and CDR2: SGHNT, YENEEA.

The J gene is TRBJ1-2, the V gene TRBV29-1; TRBD1 matches at 7 bases. The ends lost 7 bases at V and 4 bases at J; junction bases unmatched: 9. The V gene's germline CDR1 is SQVTM and CDR2 ANQGSEA. The CDR3 is made up of 13 amino acids. This CDR3 reads CSARAQGIYGYTF. The DNA for the CDR3 is TGCAGCGCTAGGGCACAGGGGATCTATGGCTACACCTTC. The complete variable domain, with remaining parts taken from reference TRBV29-1 and TRBJ1-2, reads SAVISQKPSRDICQRGTSLTIQCQVDSQVTMMFWYRQQPGQSLTLIATANQGSEATYESGFVIDKFPISRPNLTFSTLTVSNMSPEDSSIYLCSARAQGIYGYTFGSGTRLTVV.

The chain is built from TRBV28 and TRBJ2-7, with TRBD1 identical over 7 bases. Germline CDR1 and CDR2: MDHEN and SYDVKM. V shed 4 bases and J 4 bases; nucleotides not matched to a gene: 13. There are 16 residues in the CDR3. CDR3 DNA: TGTGCCAGCAGTTCGCAGGGGGACGGTCGCGAGTACGAGCAGTACTTC. As protein: CASSSQGDGREYEQYF.

The CDR3 bases are TGTGCCAGCAGTTCCCCTACACAGGGCACTGAAGCTTTCTTT. This codes for CASSSPTQGTEAFF. V gene TRBV27 combines with J gene TRBJ1-1; D is perhaps TRBD1 (6 bases). There are 14 residues in the CDR3. V was clipped by 4 bases and J by 4 bases, with 13 bases between them. The V gene's germline CDR1 is MNHEY and CDR2 SMNVEV (reference sequence).

This rearrangement joins TRBV10-3 to TRBJ2-7, with 11 bases that match TRBD2. This CDR3 has 18 residues. V shed 4 bases and J 4 bases; nucleotides not matched to a gene: 15. Germline lookup yields CDR1 ENHRY and CDR2 SYGVKD. The CDR3 DNA is TGTGCCATCAGTGGCCCTAGGACTAGCGGGCTCTCCTTTTACGAGCAGTACTTC. The encoded protein is CAISGPRTSGLSFYEQYF.